This T cell receptor (beta chain) was sequenced for a study of OX40 agonist ivuxolimab in advanced cancers. Broader study findings: It was also the case that some nonresponders had low normalized T-cell clonal expansion. The mean number of expanded clones was higher in CD8+ T cells than in CD4+. Both CD4+ and CD8+ T cell populations in blood had undergone clonal expansion by week 6 at 0.1 to 3.0 mg/kg.

On this clone: Its target is not known.

Trimming left V 1 base short and J 3 bases short, with 6 bases between. The CDR3 spans 13 residues. Per germline, CDR1 MNHNS and CDR2 SASEGT. Measured with immunoSEQ multiplex PCR; TCRdb has only the in-frame clones, and not every one. The table records roughly 56,000 clones, roughly 84% of them present only once. With autoimmune disease history or systemic immunosuppression, patients were excluded. The chain employs TRBV6-1 and TRBJ1-1, with TRBD1 as a possible D gene (5 bases). The source was CD4+ or CD8+ T cells sorted from blood, collected in a trial of the OX40 agonist ivuxolimab. The receptor's source is an adult with an advanced solid tumor such as melanoma, head and neck, liver or kidney cancer. CDR3 nucleotides: TGTGCCAGCAGTGAAGGGGGGGACACTGAAGCTTTCTTT. Its protein is CASSEGGDTEAFF.